There are many counts of the clone carrying this TCR beta chain. Its antigen remains unknown. These data are taken from a study of T-cell reconstitution after alpha-beta-depleted transplantation in children. Study results and limitations: Diversity and T-cell counts at one year after transplant derived mostly from new T cells. At day 60, the high TCRbeta diversity found in some patients originated from recipient T cells and thymic progenitors that had survived.

Unique molecular identifiers were used in preparing the TCRbeta library. TCRdb re-analysed the PCR reads in MiXCR, keeping a single row per CDR3 protein. Of approximately 150,000 distinct CDR3 sequences listed, around 8.5% are singletons. Germline values: CDR1 SGHRS, CDR2 YFSETQ. Trimming took 0 bases from V and 7 from J, leaving 14 bases between them. The CDR3 covers 15 residues. This specimen consisted of PBMCs, mostly from graft donor cells, obtained 180 days after TCRalphabeta/CD19-depleted stem cell transplant. The genes are TRBV5-1 and TRBJ2-1; D gene uncertain. This receptor was taken from a female patient aged 2-9 years who had a stem cell transplant for congenital amegakaryocytic thrombocytopenia, so the T cells may come from the graft donor. DNA for the CDR3: TGCGCCAGCAGCTTGGGGGATGGTGCTGCGAATGAGCAGTTCTTC. It translates to CASSLGDGAANEQFF.